What follows are 20 T cell receptor beta chains derived from one specimen sequenced in a study of shared clonotypes between healthy human individuals. Some clones are missing from TCRdb's copy, which holds only in-frame ones; the method was immunoSEQ multiplex PCR. The sample has about 2.4 million clones, over 85% seen once. The sample consisted of naive CD4+ T cells from PBMCs. Subset here: CD45RA+ positively selected. These receptors all come from a man younger than 35 in good health. Some clones in this sample may be carry-over from other donors' samples.

The genes are TRBV28 and TRBJ1-3, with 7 bases that match TRBD1. Germline trimming cut 3 bases from V and 5 bases from J; bases unmatched to any gene: 10. The CDR3 has 16 amino acids. Per germline, CDR1 MDHEN and CDR2 SYDVKM. DNA for the CDR3: TGTGCCAGCAGTTTCAGTTTTCGGAGGGGGCGAAACACCATATATTTT. Amino acids: CASSFSFRRGRNTIYF.

For this clone: Within the sample, other DNA sequences also encode this same CDR3. The V call is TRBV2, the J call TRBJ2-6; D gene ambiguous. The V gene's germline CDR1 is SNHLY and CDR2 FYNNEI. V was clipped by 8 bases and J by 0 bases, with 8 bases between them. This CDR3 is 14 amino acids long. CDR3: CASLRSSGANVLTF. CDR3 nucleotides: TGTGCCAGCCTCAGGAGCTCTGGGGCCAACGTCCTGACTTTC. Looking up the rest from reference TRBV2 and TRBJ2-6 gives the full variable domain: EPEVTQTPSHQVTQMGQEVILRCVPISNHLYFYWYRQILGQKVEFLVSFYNNEISEKSEIFDDQFSVERPDGSNFTLKIRSTKLEDSAMYFCASLRSSGANVLTFGAGSRLTVL.

V and J are TRBV5-4 and TRBJ2-5, with TRBD2 identical over 15 bases. Germline V gene lookup returns CDR1 SGHNT and CDR2 YYREEE (reference sequence). The V gene end was trimmed by 4 bases and the J gene end by 1 base; junction bases not matched to a gene: 5. The CDR3 has 17 amino acids. Here the CDR3 reads CASSRGTSGRSQETQYF. CDR3 nucleotide sequence: TGTGCCAGCAGCAGGGGGACTAGCGGGAGGTCCCAAGAGACCCAGTACTTC.

The chain joins TRBV9 to TRBJ2-7; D perhaps matches TRBD1 (5 bases). Germline V gives CDR1 SGDLS, CDR2 YYNGEE. V was pared by 4 bases and J by 0 bases, with 17 bases between. The CDR3 loop spans 16 amino acids. For the CDR3, the DNA is TGTGCCAGCAGCCCCCGGTATGCTACAGGCTCCTACGAGCAGTACTTC. Its protein is CASSPRYATGSYEQYF.

V is TRBV6-1 and J is TRBJ2-1; TRBD2 aligns across 7 bases. The V gene end was trimmed by 8 bases and the J gene end by 3 bases; junction bases not matched to a gene: 1. CDR1 is MNHNS, CDR2 SASEGT, per germline. The CDR3 extends over 12 amino acids. The CDR3 DNA is TGTGCCAGCTGGGACTACTACAATGAGCAGTTCTTC. It translates to CASWDYYNEQFF.

The chain combines TRBV18 with TRBJ2-7, with 12 bases identical to TRBD2. The CDR3 runs to 13 residues. Germline trimming cut 8 bases from V and 3 bases from J; bases unmatched to any gene: 2. Germline CDR1 and CDR2: KGHSH and LQKENI. The CDR3 region has the DNA TGTGCCAGCGCTAGCGGGAGGGACTACGAGCAGTACTTC. This codes for CASASGRDYEQYF.

The rearrangement joins TRBV11-2 to TRBJ1-4, with unresolved D. The CDR3 has 13 residues. Trimming stripped 8 bases from V and 9 bases from J, with 16 bases between. Germline CDR1 is SGHAT and CDR2 is FQNNGV. The CDR3 sequence is CASRGFAVQKLFF. The CDR3 nucleotides read TGTGCCAGCCGGGGTTTTGCAGTCCAAAAACTGTTTTTT.

Of note for this clone: Within the sample, other DNA sequences also encode this same CDR3. The chain combines TRBV6-5 with TRBJ1-5, with D tentatively TRBD1 (5 bases). This CDR3 comprises 14 residues. The germline V gene has CDR1 MNHEY and CDR2 SVGAGI. Trimming cost V 0 bases and J 4 bases, with 7 bases left between them. The CDR3 region has the DNA TGTGCCAGCAGTTACTCACGGGGGAATCAGCCCCAGCATTTT. Translation gives CASSYSRGNQPQHF.

This clone showed up just a few times. The V and J genes are TRBV4-2 and TRBJ1-2; D is unresolved. V lost 3 bases, J lost 5 bases, and 16 bases lay in between. The length of the CDR3 is 15 residues. Looked up from germline, CDR1 is LGHNA and CDR2 is YNFKEQ. CDR3 bases: TGTGCCAGCAGCCAGACGGGGATGGGCGATTATGGCTACACCTTC. It specifies CASSQTGMGDYGYTF.

For this clone: The sample holds other DNA sequences that translate to the same CDR3. CDR3 sequence (DNA): TGCGCCAGCAGCCAAGATGGACAGGGGGGAGAGACCCAGTACTTC. It is translated as CASSQDGQGGETQYF. V usage is TRBV4-1 and J usage is TRBJ2-5; 10 nucleotides align to TRBD1. Trimming cost V 0 bases and J 4 bases; bases outside gene matches: 2. The CDR3 sequence is 15 residues long. Germline values: CDR1 MGHRA, CDR2 YSYEKL.

The V call is TRBV7-9, the J call TRBJ2-7; TRBD1 agrees at 7 bases. J was trimmed by 2 bases and V by 5 bases; bases with no gene match: 12. CDR3 length: 16 residues. CDR1 SEHNR and CDR2 FQNEAQ come from the germline V gene (reference sequence). CDR3 amino acids: CASSTPQGERTYEQYF. The CDR3 nucleotides are TGTGCCAGCAGCACTCCCCAGGGGGAGAGAACCTACGAGCAGTACTTC.

Concerning this clone: The sample contains more than one DNA sequence encoding this CDR3. V and J are TRBV9 and TRBJ2-7, with D perhaps being TRBD1 or TRBD2 (5 bases each). The CDR3 spans 14 residues. The V gene's germline CDR1 is SGDLS and CDR2 YYNGEE. The germline V and J ends were trimmed by 4 bases and 2 bases, with 13 bases remaining between them. The CDR3 nucleotides are TGTGCCAGCAGCCCAGGGACCGGTACCTACGAGCAGTACTTC. It is translated as CASSPGTGTYEQYF.

The CDR3 DNA is TGTGCCAGCAGCTTCCAGGGGGCAGGGGAAAAACTGTTTTTT. Translation: CASSFQGAGEKLFF. The gene calls are TRBV7-2 and TRBJ1-4, with TRBD1 matching 8 bases. V trimming: 3 bases; J trimming: 8 bases; junction bases outside the gene matches: 5. The CDR3 loop spans 14 amino acids. Germline V gives CDR1 SGHTA, CDR2 FQGNSA.

The genes are TRBV5-1 and TRBJ2-5; D may correspond to TRBD1 or TRBD2 (5 bases each). Per germline, CDR1 SGHRS and CDR2 YFSETQ. CDR3 length: 14 residues. The germline V and J ends were trimmed by 4 bases and 2 bases, with 12 bases remaining between them. The CDR3 protein is CASSDTGRQETQYF. The CDR3 DNA reads TGCGCCAGCAGCGACACGGGACGTCAAGAGACCCAGTACTTC.

V and J are TRBV9 and TRBJ1-3, with 7 bases identical to TRBD1. Germline CDR1 SGDLS, CDR2 YYNGEE. The CDR3 is made up of 16 amino acids. J was trimmed by 0 bases and V by 4 bases; bases with no gene match: 7. The CDR3 loop is CASSRYRGSSGNTIYF. The CDR3, as DNA: TGTGCCAGCAGCAGATACAGGGGAAGCTCTGGAAACACCATATATTTT.

V usage is TRBV6-1 and J usage is TRBJ1-2; D remains ambiguous. V lost 5 bases to trimming and J lost 7 bases, with 11 bases between them. The CDR3 contains 12 residues. The germline CDR1 and CDR2 sequences are MNHNS and SASEGT. As DNA, the CDR3 is TGTGCCAGCAGTATTGGTACGTCTGGCTACACCTTC. Amino acids: CASSIGTSGYTF.

This sequence joins TRBV5-1 and TRBJ2-1; a weak D match, TRBD1 (6 bases). Looked up from germline, CDR1 is SGHRS and CDR2 is YFSETQ. V was shortened by 4 bases and J by 4 bases, with 15 bases between the two germline ends. There are 15 residues in the CDR3. The CDR3 loop reads CASSPEPGHYNEQFF. DNA for the CDR3: TGCGCCAGCAGCCCCGAACCGGGACATTACAATGAGCAGTTCTTC.

This chain connects TRBV2 to TRBJ1-2, with D possibly being TRBD1 (6 bases). V was cut by 10 bases and J by 0 bases, with 15 bases left in between. The CDR3 loop spans 14 amino acids. Per germline, CDR1 SNHLY and CDR2 FYNNEI. The CDR3 nucleotides read TGTGCCACCGGGGGGCCACCCTCTAACTATGGCTACACCTTC. Translated, it gives CATGGPPSNYGYTF.

The rearrangement joins TRBV5-8 to TRBJ2-1; 12 positions match TRBD2. There are 16 residues in the CDR3. Looked up from germline, CDR1 is SGHTS and CDR2 is YDEGEE. J lost 6 bases, V lost 4 bases, and 8 bases had no gene match. The CDR3, as DNA: TGTGCCAGCAGCCGACCGGGACTAGCGGGCGGCAATGAGCAGTTCTTC. It is translated as CASSRPGLAGGNEQFF.

This chain links TRBV2 with TRBJ1-5, with D maybe TRBD1 (5 bases). V lost 3 bases and J lost 5, with 8 bases in between. Germline CDR1 reads SNHLY; CDR2 reads FYNNEI. This CDR3 is built from 13 residues. The CDR3, as DNA: TGTGCCAGCAGTGATTCAGGGTATCAGCCCCAGCATTTT. Amino acid sequence: CASSDSGYQPQHF.